Presented here are 27 T cell receptor beta chains from one specimen sequenced in a study of cytomegalovirus exposure and HLA in healthy donors. Primers: 60 Vbeta forward and 13 Jbeta reverse. The table came from immunoSEQ multiplex PCR; TCRdb's copy has only in-frame clones and leaves some out. Among roughly 150,000 clones listed, 73% were seen once. The sample consisted of PBMCs. These receptors were obtained from a woman aged 18 to 35 in good health and CMV-seronegative.

The rearrangement uses TRBV11-2 and TRBJ2-3; tentatively, D is TRBD2 (6 bases). CDR1 and CDR2 (germline): SGHAT, FQNNGV. Trimming took off 4 bases at V and 0 bases at J, with 14 bases between the two ends. CDR3 length: 16 residues. The CDR3 DNA reads as TGTGCCAGCAGCTCGCACCCCCTAGCGAGCACAGATACGCAGTATTTT. This translates into CASSSHPLASTDTQYF.

V and J are TRBV19 and TRBJ1-4; 11 bases map to TRBD1. The junction had 8 bases not matched to a gene; V was cut back by 9 bases and J by 8 bases. The CDR3 is made up of 14 amino acids. CDR1 is LNHDA, CDR2 SQIVND, per germline (reference sequence). The CDR3: CASWGGQGGEKLFF. The CDR3 DNA sequence: TGTGCCAGCTGGGGGGGACAGGGGGGCGAAAAACTGTTTTTT.

The chain combines TRBV6-1 with TRBJ1-2, with D perhaps TRBD1 (6 bases). The CDR3 length is 13 residues. CDR1 and CDR2 from the germline V gene are MNHNS and SASEGT. V lost 2 bases and J 4 bases, leaving 8 bases between the germline ends. Here the CDR3 reads CASSEMDSYGYTF. The CDR3 nucleotides are TGTGCCAGCAGTGAAATGGACAGCTATGGCTACACCTTC.

The J gene is TRBJ2-5, the V gene TRBV20-1, with no clear D. There are 11 residues in the CDR3. The germline gives CDR1 DFQATT, CDR2 SNEGSKA (reference sequence). V dropped 6 bases and J dropped 0 bases, with 5 bases sitting between them. Here the CDR3 DNA reads TGCAGTGCCAGGCACCAAGAGACCCAGTACTTC. Translation gives CSARHQETQYF.

The CDR3 nucleotides read TGTGCCACCAGCAGCTTGGACAGTTACTCTGGAAACACCATATATTTT. It encodes CATSSLDSYSGNTIYF. The chain is built from TRBV15 and TRBJ1-3, with D tentatively TRBD1 (6 bases). Germline loops: CDR1 LNHNV, CDR2 YYDKDF (reference sequence). The CDR3 length is 16 residues. V lost 3 bases to trimming and J lost 0 bases, with 12 bases between them.

The V gene is TRBV5-1, the J gene TRBJ1-2; 10 bases line up with TRBD1. V trimming: 4 bases; J trimming: 2 bases; junction bases outside the gene matches: 5. The CDR3 consists of 15 residues. From germline, CDR1 is SGHRS and CDR2 YFSETQ. CDR3 sequence reads: CASSPGTGANYGYTF. The CDR3 nucleotides are TGCGCCAGCAGCCCCGGGACAGGGGCAAACTATGGCTACACCTTC. The whole variable domain, remainder taken from reference TRBV5-1 and TRBJ1-2, is KAGVTQTPRYLIKTRGQQVTLSCSPISGHRSVSWYQQTPGQGLQFLFEYFSETQRNKGNFPGRFSGRQFSNSRSEMNVSTLELGDSALYLCASSPGTGANYGYTFGSGTRLTVV.

The rearrangement uses TRBV2 and TRBJ2-2; perhaps TRBD2 as D (5 bases). The germline CDR1 and CDR2 sequences are SNHLY and FYNNEI. This CDR3 contains 15 residues. Deletions cut 7 bases from V and 1 base from J, with 13 bases between. Here the CDR3 reads CASKRERVNTGELFF. The DNA of the CDR3 is TGTGCCAGCAAAAGGGAGAGGGTGAACACCGGGGAGCTGTTTTTT.

J is TRBJ2-7 and V is TRBV7-9; 8 nucleotides align to TRBD1. Germline V gene sequence: CDR1 SEHNR, CDR2 FQNEAQ (reference sequence). J lost 6 bases, V lost 0 bases, and 7 bases had no gene match. The CDR3 has 15 residues. CDR3 protein: CASSLARTGSSEQYF. Here the CDR3 DNA reads TGTGCCAGCAGCTTAGCTCGGACAGGGAGTAGCGAGCAGTACTTC.

DNA for the CDR3: TGTGCCAGCAGCCTCCAGGGCCCTGGAAACACCATATATTTT. Protein product: CASSLQGPGNTIYF. J is TRBJ1-3 and V is TRBV5-4, with D possibly matching TRBD1 (5 bases). V was pared by 4 bases and J by 2 bases, with 10 bases between. The CDR3 loop spans 14 amino acids. Germline V gives CDR1 SGHNT, CDR2 YYREEE (reference sequence). Together with reference TRBV5-4 and TRBJ1-3, the CDR3 gives the full variable domain: ETGVTQSPTHLIKTRGQQVTLRCSSQSGHNTVSWYQQALGQGPQFIFQYYREEENGRGNFPPRFSGLQFPNYSSELNVNALELDDSALYLCASSLQGPGNTIYFGEGSWLTVV.

On this clone: Other DNA sequences in the same sample also yield this CDR3. This chain joins TRBV6-5 and TRBJ1-1; TRBD1 is a possible D gene (5 bases). Germline V lookup: CDR1 MNHEY, CDR2 SVGAGI. This CDR3 region has 13 residues. Trimming cost V 2 bases and J 10 bases, with 14 bases left between them. CDR3 sequence (DNA): TGTGCCAGCAGTTACGCCAGGGCTAATGTAGCTTTCTTT. Translation gives CASSYARANVAFF.

This clone showed up just a few times. J is TRBJ1-5 and V is TRBV5-1, with TRBD1 matching 9 bases. The V segment lost 4 bases and the J segment 7 bases; nucleotides outside the gene matches: 9. The CDR3 consists of 15 residues. CDR1 is SGHRS and CDR2 is YFSETQ in the germline V gene. CDR3 in amino acids: CASSPEGQGGQPQHF. In DNA form, the CDR3 reads TGCGCCAGCAGCCCGGAGGGACAGGGAGGCCAGCCCCAGCATTTT.

The chain couples TRBV18 to TRBJ1-6, with 7 bases fitting TRBD1. This CDR3 comprises 12 residues. The germline V gene has CDR1 KGHSH and CDR2 LQKENI. After removal of 4 bases from V and 13 bases from J, the junction contained 4 bases not matched to a gene. CDR3 residues: CASSLPDRPLHF. CDR3 bases: TGTGCCAGCTCACTTCCGGACAGGCCCCTCCACTTT.

This chain connects TRBV28 to TRBJ2-2, with 8 bases identical to TRBD2. The germline gives CDR1 MDHEN, CDR2 SYDVKM. J lost 1 base, V lost 6 bases, and 4 bases had no gene match. The CDR3 covers 15 residues. The CDR3 nucleotides read TGTGCCAGCAGCTCGGGGGGGGTGAACACCGGGGAGCTGTTTTTT. This encodes CASSSGGVNTGELFF. Full variable domain (remainder filled in from reference TRBV28 and TRBJ2-2): DVKVTQSSRYLVKRTGEKVFLECVQDMDHENMFWYRQDPGLGLRLIYFSYDVKMKEKGDIPEGYSVSREKKERFSLILESASTNQTSMYLCASSSGGVNTGELFFGEGSRLTVL.

The rearrangement links TRBV7-9 to TRBJ2-1; 8 bases are shared with TRBD2. Germline CDR1 reads SEHNR; CDR2 reads FQNEAQ (reference sequence). The CDR3 sequence is 17 residues long. After removal of 4 bases from V and 5 bases from J, the junction contained 13 bases not matched to a gene. CDR3 in amino acids: CASSYNRVWRGDNEQFF. DNA for the CDR3: TGTGCCAGCAGCTACAACCGGGTTTGGCGGGGGGACAATGAGCAGTTCTTC. Looking up the rest from reference TRBV7-9 and TRBJ2-1 gives the full variable domain: DTGVSQNPRHKITKRGQNVTFRCDPISEHNRLYWYRQTLGQGPEFLTYFQNEAQLEKSRLLSDRFSAERPKGSFSTLEIQRTEQGDSAMYLCASSYNRVWRGDNEQFFGPGTRLTVL.

This clone was recorded only once. The V call is TRBV6-5, the J call TRBJ1-1; the D is unclear. The CDR3 runs to 13 residues. Per germline, CDR1 MNHEY and CDR2 SVGAGI. The germline V and J ends were trimmed by 7 bases and 2 bases, with 11 bases remaining between them. This CDR3 reads CASTVTFNTEAFF. The DNA for the CDR3 is TGTGCCAGCACCGTGACATTTAACACTGAAGCTTTCTTT.

This clone was observed a single time. V is TRBV9 and J is TRBJ1-6, with D possibly being TRBD1 (5 bases). The germline V and J ends were trimmed by 0 bases and 10 bases, with 11 bases remaining between them. The length of the CDR3 is 14 residues. The germline CDR1 and CDR2 sequences are SGDLS and YYNGEE. The CDR3 coding sequence is TGTGCCAGCAGCGTAGCGGGGGTGGGGTCACCCCTCCACTTT. This encodes CASSVAGVGSPLHF.

This clone has more than one count but fewer than ten. The chain links TRBV15 to TRBJ1-2; the D is unclear. The CDR3 extends over 16 amino acids. Trimming removed 2 bases at V and 0 bases at J, with 13 bases between. Germline V gives CDR1 LNHNV, CDR2 YYDKDF (reference sequence). The CDR3, as DNA: TGTGCCACCAGCAGACCCGGTCAGCTAGCTAACTATGGCTACACCTTC. It translates to CATSRPGQLANYGYTF.

The rearrangement uses TRBV6-1 and TRBJ2-2; D ambiguous. CDR3 size: 13 residues. V was pared by 6 bases and J by 2 bases, with 7 bases between. Germline-derived CDR1 and CDR2 are MNHNS and SASEGT. CDR3 loop: CASRGPNTGELFF. DNA for the CDR3: TGTGCCAGCAGGGGCCCTAACACCGGGGAGCTGTTTTTT.

The V call is TRBV5-4, the J call TRBJ2-3; no definite D call. Trimming shortened V by 0 bases and J by 4 bases, and 9 bases separated the two germline ends. Germline CDR1 SGHNT, CDR2 YYREEE (reference sequence). CDR3 length: 14 amino acids. Here the CDR3 reads CASSLGGTPDTQYF. The CDR3 nucleotides read TGTGCCAGCAGCTTGGGCGGCACCCCAGATACGCAGTATTTT. The full variable domain, in which reference TRBV5-4 and TRBJ2-3 provide the parts outside the CDR3, is ETGVTQSPTHLIKTRGQQVTLRCSSQSGHNTVSWYQQALGQGPQFIFQYYREEENGRGNFPPRFSGLQFPNYSSELNVNALELDDSALYLCASSLGGTPDTQYFGPGTRLTVL.

The chain uses TRBV7-6 and TRBJ2-1, with unresolved D. The CDR3 totals 16 residues. Trimming shortened V by 2 bases and J by 0 bases, and 11 bases separated the two germline ends. Germline-derived CDR1 and CDR2 are SGHVS and FNYEAQ. CDR3 residues: CASSLRRTGSYNEQFF. DNA of the CDR3: TGTGCCAGCAGCTTAAGGAGAACGGGCTCCTACAATGAGCAGTTCTTC.

The chain combines TRBV9 with TRBJ2-1; D ambiguous. Germline V gene data show CDR1 as SGDLS and CDR2 as YYNGEE. V was shortened by 3 bases and J by 9 bases, with 10 bases between the two germline ends. This CDR3 has 12 amino acids. CDR3 nucleotides: TGTGCCAGCAGCGAGCCTTTGCTTGAGCAGTTCTTC. Amino acid sequence: CASSEPLLEQFF.

This clone was picked up a small number of times. V gene TRBV6-5 combines with J gene TRBJ2-7, with D perhaps TRBD2 (6 bases). Trimming removed 0 bases at V and 0 bases at J, with 6 bases between. CDR1 MNHEY and CDR2 SVGAGI come from the germline V gene. The CDR3 runs 14 residues. The CDR3 here is CASSYSTSSYEQYV. CDR3 nucleotides: TGTGCCAGCAGTTACTCGACTAGCTCCTACGAGCAGTACGTC.

V is TRBV10-3 and J is TRBJ1-4; the D gene is possibly TRBD1 (6 bases). Germline V CDR1 and CDR2: ENHRY, SYGVKD. V shed 6 bases and J shed 3 bases, with 8 bases lying between them. The CDR3 is 13 amino acids. The CDR3 spells CAIRQGANEKLFF. The CDR3 bases are TGTGCCATCAGACAGGGAGCTAATGAAAAACTGTTTTTT.

The V call is TRBV18, the J call TRBJ2-7; 14 bases line up with TRBD2. After removal of 6 bases from V and 4 bases from J, the junction contained 5 bases not matched to a gene. Per the germline V gene, CDR1 is KGHSH and CDR2 is LQKENI. The CDR3 consists of 15 residues. CDR3 coding DNA: TGTGCCAGCTCCCGTCGGACTAGCGGGAGGTACGAGCAGTACGTC. Protein product: CASSRRTSGRYEQYV.

The chain has TRBV7-6 and TRBJ2-1; TRBD2 matches 10 bases. The CDR3 sequence is 16 residues long. CDR1 and CDR2 (germline): SGHVS, FNYEAQ. V trimming: 5 bases; J trimming: 3 bases; junction bases outside the gene matches: 7. As DNA, the CDR3 is TGTGCCAGCAGCCCCTTAGCGGGAGGTAGCTACAATGAGCAGTTCTTC. Protein sequence: CASSPLAGGSYNEQFF.

Concerning this clone: The same CDR3 can be traced to other DNA sequences in this sample. This sequence joins TRBV9 and TRBJ2-7; 8 bases fit TRBD1. The junction had 8 bases not matched to a gene; V was cut back by 2 bases and J by 7 bases. The CDR3 is made up of 14 amino acids. The germline V gene has CDR1 SGDLS and CDR2 YYNGEE. CDR3 nucleotide sequence: TGTGCCAGCAGCGTTGGAGACAGGGGTGGTGAGCAGTACTTC. Translated: CASSVGDRGGEQYF.

The chain carries TRBV6-6 and TRBJ2-7; 7 positions agree with TRBD2. V trimming: 7 bases; J trimming: 2 bases; junction bases outside the gene matches: 8. The CDR3 totals 14 residues. The germline V gene has CDR1 MNHNY and CDR2 SVGAGI (reference sequence). In nucleotides, the CDR3 is TGTGCCAGCAACTCGGGCGGGGGAGCCTACGAGCAGTACTTC. This translates into CASNSGGGAYEQYF.